The 18 T cell receptor beta chains listed next were all sequenced from one sample in a study of post-analysis software for immune sequencing data. General study findings and limits: Included in a set of roughly 5 TRBV segments more frequent in patients than controls were TRBV5-6, TRBV5-1 and TRBV20-1.

Included in the TCR beta cDNA libraries were unique molecular identifiers. MiXCR, run by TCRdb on the PCR reads, gives a single entry per CDR3 protein. The table includes under 650,000 distinct CDR3 sequences, about 40% detected once. Their specific antigens are unknown. Sequencing was done on a sample of blood. These receptors all come from a girl aged 10-17 years with multiple sclerosis.

V usage is TRBV6-5 and J usage is TRBJ2-4; TRBD2 matches at 9 bases. With V trimmed by 0 bases and J by 0 bases, 6 bases remained unmatched. The CDR3 totals 18 residues. Germline V gene sequence: CDR1 MNHEY, CDR2 SVGAGI. The CDR3 DNA sequence: TGTGCCAGCAGTTACTCGTCATTAGCGGGGGTAGCCAAAAACATTCAGTACTTC. Its protein is CASSYSSLAGVAKNIQYF.

The rearrangement uses TRBV27 and TRBJ2-3, with 10 nucleotides matching TRBD2. The germline V gene encodes CDR1 MNHEY and CDR2 SMNVEV (reference sequence). Trimming took 5 bases from V and 7 from J; bases not matched to a gene: 12. This CDR3 is built from 16 residues. CDR3 in amino acids: CASSNLAGEPTNTQYF. In DNA form, the CDR3 reads TGTGCCAGCAGTAACCTAGCGGGAGAGCCGACAAATACGCAGTATTTT.

The chain employs TRBV5-1 and TRBJ2-7; 10 positions match TRBD1. The length of the CDR3 is 13 residues. J lost 8 bases, V lost 3 bases, and 5 bases had no gene match. In germline, CDR1 is SGHRS, CDR2 YFSETQ. The CDR3 region has the DNA TGCGCCAGCAGCTATGGACAGGGGGTCAAGCAGTACTTC. Translated: CASSYGQGVKQYF.

The chain is built from TRBV4-1 and TRBJ2-7; D is unresolved. TRBJ2-5 explains the end of the DNA better; the J call may be wrong. This CDR3 has 12 amino acids. Germline V gene lookup returns CDR1 MGHRA and CDR2 YSYEKL. In nucleotides, the CDR3 is TGCGCCAGCATGGGCATTGAAGAGACCCAGTACTTC. Translating it yields CASMGIEETQYF.

This sequence joins TRBV12-3 or TRBV12-4 and TRBJ2-5; TRBD2 is a possible D gene (5 bases). V lost 0 bases and J lost 5, with 16 bases in between. There are 16 residues in the CDR3. The CDR3 sequence is CASSLARSSGLETQYF. The CDR3 region has the DNA TGTGCCAGCAGTTTAGCGCGGTCCAGCGGTCTGGAGACCCAGTACTTC.

CDR3 bases: TGTGCCAGCAGGAGATCGAGGGTTGGGGAAGAGACCCAGTACTTC. This translates into CASRRSRVGEETQYF. The chain joins TRBV12-3 or TRBV12-4 to TRBJ2-5; D is perhaps TRBD2 (5 bases). Trimming took off 6 bases at V and 3 bases at J, with 17 bases between the two ends. The length of the CDR3 is 15 residues.

This clonotype was seen a few times. The chain links TRBV20-1 to TRBJ2-1, with D possibly TRBD1 on 6 matching bases. V lost 5 bases, J lost 6 bases, and 14 bases lay in between. This CDR3 has 13 amino acids. CDR1 is DFQATT, CDR2 SNEGSKA, per germline (reference sequence). The CDR3 reads CSAFGQRFNEQFF. The CDR3 bases are TGCAGTGCTTTCGGACAGCGCTTCAATGAGCAGTTCTTC.

This rearrangement joins TRBV12-3 or TRBV12-4 to TRBJ2-3; possibly TRBD1 or TRBD2 for D (5 bases each). The V gene lost 6 bases and the J gene lost 11 bases, with 27 bases spanning the gap. The CDR3 runs to 16 residues. Here the CDR3 DNA reads TGTGCCAGCAGGTTGGGTATTAGTGGGACCACAGATGTGCAGTATTTT. Amino acids: CASRLGISGTTDVQYF.

The chain is built from TRBV12-3 or TRBV12-4 and TRBJ2-7, with 7 nucleotides matching TRBD1. Trimming took 4 bases from V and 4 from J; bases not matched to a gene: 10. CDR3 size: 15 residues. CDR3 region: CASSWGRGLLYEQYF. The CDR3, as DNA: TGTGCCAGCAGTTGGGGCAGGGGGTTATTGTACGAGCAGTACTTC.

The chain couples TRBV4-2 to TRBJ2-7, with 10 bases lining up with TRBD2. The J segment lost 6 bases and the V segment lost 0 bases, leaving 8 bases of the junction unmatched. The CDR3 has 16 amino acids. Germline V gene data show CDR1 as LGHNA and CDR2 as YNFKEQ. This CDR3 reads CASSQEYERGGGEQYF. CDR3 in DNA: TGTGCCAGCAGCCAAGAATACGAGCGGGGGGGCGGCGAGCAGTACTTC.

This clonotype was observed at least ten times. The chain has TRBV3-1 and TRBJ1-2, with D possibly matching TRBD1 (6 bases). The CDR3 has 14 amino acids. V gave up 0 bases and J gave up 4 bases, with 9 bases separating them. Germline V gene data show CDR1 as LGHDT and CDR2 as YNNKEL (reference sequence). The CDR3 loop is CASSQDGTFYGYTF. CDR3 sequence (DNA): TGTGCCAGCAGCCAAGACGGGACATTCTATGGCTACACCTTC.

The chain uses TRBV21-1 and TRBJ2-7; the table's TRBD2 call for D was not verified on the DNA. TRBV21-1 represents a pseudogene. The CDR3 has 16 amino acids. CDR3 loop: CASSILPAGAVYEQYF. The CDR3 DNA is TGTGCCAGCAGCATTTTACCCGCGGGAGCTGTCTACGAGCAGTACTTC.

This clonotype occurred a few times. The V gene is TRBV3-1, the J gene TRBJ2-7; 9 positions agree with TRBD1. The V gene's germline CDR1 is LGHDT and CDR2 YNNKEL (reference sequence). This CDR3 has 15 residues. V was pared by 6 bases and J by 2 bases, with 8 bases of the junction left unmatched. The CDR3 spells CASRRSGQGPYEQYF. Written as DNA, the CDR3 is TGTGCCAGCAGGCGTTCGGGACAGGGCCCCTACGAGCAGTACTTC.

V gene TRBV12-3 or TRBV12-4 combines with J gene TRBJ2-7, with D hard to call. V lost 3 bases and J lost 1, with 10 bases in between. CDR3 size: 14 residues. CDR3 sequence reads: CASSFPLVSYEQYF. CDR3 in DNA: TGTGCCAGCAGTTTCCCGTTGGTTTCCTACGAGCAGTACTTC.

The chain is built from TRBV12-3 or TRBV12-4 and TRBJ2-3; the match to TRBD2 covers 9 bases. The CDR3 loop spans 15 amino acids. The V gene end was trimmed by 3 bases and the J gene end by 4 bases; junction bases not matched to a gene: 5. Written as DNA, the CDR3 is TGTGCCAGCAGTTTCTCGCGGGGGGGCGCAGATACGCAGTATTTT. Amino acids: CASSFSRGGADTQYF.

This clonotype was seen a handful of times. The chain has TRBV20-1 and TRBJ2-3, with no clear D. The germline V gene has CDR1 DFQATT and CDR2 SNEGSKA (reference sequence). V lost 6 bases, J lost 4 bases, and 8 bases lay in between. This CDR3 is 11 amino acids long. CDR3 sequence reads: CSARMADTQYF. The CDR3 bases are TGCAGTGCCAGAATGGCAGATACGCAGTATTTT.

This clonotype turned up a few times. The chain has TRBV27 and TRBJ1-2, with a weak D call TRBD1 (6 bases). Between the trimmed V and J ends, which lost 6 bases and 1 base, there was a span of 6 bases. In germline, CDR1 is MNHEY, CDR2 SMNVEV (reference sequence). The CDR3 sequence is 12 residues long. The CDR3 DNA reads TGTGCCAGCAGACAGGGTAACTATGGCTACACCTTC. Translating gives CASRQGNYGYTF.

This clonotype showed up just a few times. The chain is built from TRBV12-3 or TRBV12-4 and TRBJ2-4, with D uncertain. V lost 2 bases, J lost 1 base, and 9 bases lay in between. CDR3 length: 15 amino acids. The CDR3, as DNA: TGTGCCAGCAGTTTACAGTTGAGCGCCAAAAACATTCAGTACTTC. It specifies CASSLQLSAKNIQYF.